These T cell receptor beta chains were read from a single sample in a study of tumor-infiltrating lymphocytes in oesophageal squamous cell carcinoma. One entry per CDR3 protein results from TCRdb running MiXCR on the PCR reads. The table lists roughly 19,000 distinct CDR3 sequences, over 40% of them singletons. Input material: normal esophageal tissue next to the tumor. Receptors originate from a male donor with esophageal squamous cell carcinoma. Each CDR3 is given with its conserved first and last residue. Each record gives: D gene, clone size, V gene, J gene, CDR3 DNA, CDR3 protein. The D gene is left open where the match is weak. Clone sizes are given selectively: once, few, many, or a class where the clone is expanded.

>TRBD1|many|TRBV7-3|TRBJ1-1
TGTGCCAGCAGCCGAACAGGGGACACTGAAGCTTTCTTT
CASSRTGDTEAFF
>.|.|TRBV20-1|TRBJ2-1
TGCAGTGCTAGATCCCTGGGAGGTGAGCAGTTCTTC
CSARSLGGEQFF
>.|few|TRBV25-1|TRBJ2-7
TGTGCCAGCAGTATTACAGACGAGCAGTACTTC
CASSITDEQYF
>.|.|TRBV7-3|TRBJ2-7
TGTGCCAGCAGTGACAGAGCCTACGAGCAGTACTTC
CASSDRAYEQYF
>.|.|TRBV7-6|TRBJ2-1
TGTGCCAGCAGCTTCAGCCGGGAGCAGTTCTTC
CASSFSREQFF
>.|.|TRBV6-5|TRBJ2-1
TGTGCCAGCAGTTCCCACTTCCCCGGAGATGAGCAGTTCTTC
CASSSHFPGDEQFF
>.|.|TRBV28|TRBJ1-1
TGTGCCAGCAGTTCACAGAGTGAAGCTTTCTTT
CASSSQSEAFF
>TRBD2|few|TRBV7-3|TRBJ2-7
TGTGCCAGCAGCGGACTAGCGGGAGGGAACACCGGGGAGCTGTACTTC
CASSGLAGGNTGELYF
>TRBD1|.|TRBV11-2|TRBJ2-7
TGTGCCAGCAGCTCCCTCTACGTTCTCGGACAGGGGGTTGTCGAGCAGTACTTT
CASSSLYVLGQGVVEQYF
>.|.|TRBV7-2|TRBJ2-1
TGTGCCAGCAGCTTAGTCTCCTACAATGAGCAGTTCTTC
CASSLVSYNEQFF
>.|medium-sized|TRBV6-6|TRBJ2-3
TGTGCCAGCAGTTACGGATCACCGACTTCTAGCACAGATACGCAGTATTTT
CASSYGSPTSSTDTQYF
>.|.|TRBV11-3|TRBJ2-7
TGTGCCAGCAGCTTAGATTCTGGGCGAACCTTGGACGAGCAGTACTTC
CASSLDSGRTLDEQYF
>TRBD1|.|TRBV27|TRBJ2-7
TGTGCCAGTTGGGACAGCGCCTACGAGCAGTACTTC
CASWDSAYEQYF
>.|.|TRBV12-3/TRBV12-4|TRBJ2-7
TGTGCCTCCTCCCCCGGGCCCTACGAGCAGTACTTC
CASSPGPYEQYF
>TRBD2|.|TRBV10-2|TRBJ2-3
TGCGCCAGCAGTCTAGCGGGTCCGGTAGATACGCAGTATTTT
CASSLAGPVDTQYF
>.|.|TRBV11-2|TRBJ2-3
TGTGCCAGCAGCTTAGAAAGCGACTCATCCACAGATACGCAGTATTTT
CASSLESDSSTDTQYF
>.|many|TRBV27|TRBJ2-1
TGTGCCAGCTCCACGCGAGAGAGGTCGGGCTCCTACAATGAGCAGTTCTTC
CASSTRERSGSYNEQFF
>.|.|TRBV6-4|TRBJ2-1
TGTGCCAGCAGTCCCTTAGGGATAGTCTCGAACAATGAGCAGTTCTTC
CASSPLGIVSNNEQFF
>.|few|TRBV7-2|TRBJ1-1
TGTGCCAGCAGCTTAGTCCCACAGGGCACTGAAGCTTTCTTT
CASSLVPQGTEAFF
>.|.|TRBV7-6|TRBJ2-1
TGTGCCAGCAGCTTAGCGGGAAGGGCAAATGAGCAGTTCTTC
CASSLAGRANEQFF
>TRBD2|.|TRBV7-2|TRBJ2-1
TGTGCCAGCAGCTTAGTAGCGGGAAATGAGCAGTTCTTC
CASSLVAGNEQFF
>.|medium-sized|TRBV7-9|TRBJ1-1
TGTGCCAGCAGCTTAGTGCGCACCTCCACTGAAGCTTTCTTT
CASSLVRTSTEAFF
>.|.|TRBV12-3/TRBV12-4|TRBJ2-5
TGTGCCAGCAATATAGGACGAGGGGACAATGAGCAGTACTTC
CASNIGRGDNEQYF
>TRBD2|few|TRBV11-2|TRBJ2-1
TGTGCCAGCAGCCCGCTAGCGGGGCGGAACAATGAGCAGTTCTTC
CASSPLAGRNNEQFF
>.|.|TRBV5-1|TRBJ2-5
TGCGCCAGCAGCATACAAGAGACCCAGTACTTC
CASSIQETQYF
>.|medium-sized|TRBV28|TRBJ2-1
TGTGCCAGCAGTTTCCCCGGTAGGGAGCAGTTCTTC
CASSFPGREQFF
>.|.|TRBV6-1|TRBJ2-7
TGTGCCAGCGGGGGACTGGAAAGCTACAATGAGCAGTACTTC
CASGGLESYNEQYF
>.|few|TRBV11-1|TRBJ1-1
TGTGCCAGCAGCCCCGCCCGGATGAACACTGAAGCTTTCTTT
CASSPARMNTEAFF
>.|many|TRBV6-1|TRBJ2-1
TGTGCCAGCACCAGAACGTCTAGCTCGGGGAATGAGCAGTTCTTC
CASTRTSSSGNEQFF
>.|.|TRBV18|TRBJ1-2
TGTGCCAGCTCACCAGCAACAGCTAACTATGGCTACACCTTC
CASSPATANYGYTF
>.|many|TRBV11-3|TRBJ1-5
TGTGCCAGCAGCTTAGGACCGGGGAAGCCCCAGCATTTT
CASSLGPGKPQHF
>.|many|TRBV28|TRBJ2-3
TGTGCCAGCAGTTTAAAACTGGGCACAGATACGCAGTATTTT
CASSLKLGTDTQYF
>TRBD1|many|TRBV5-1|TRBJ2-1
TGCGCCAGCAGCTTACAGGGGGCACGACGGGAGGTCTACAATGAGCAGTTCTTC
CASSLQGARREVYNEQFF
>.|.|TRBV12-5|TRBJ1-1
TGTGCTAGTGGTTTGGAGCGGTCGACTTTCTTT
CASGLERSTFF
>.|many|TRBV5-1|TRBJ1-1
TGCGCCAGCAGCGCTCTGAGGGGGGCGAACACTGAAGCTTTCTTT
CASSALRGANTEAFF
>.|many|TRBV5-1|TRBJ2-7
TGCGCCAGCAGCTTGGGCTTTGGGGACGTAGGCTACGAGCAGTACTTC
CASSLGFGDVGYEQYF